The 22 T cell receptor beta chains listed next were all sequenced from one sample in a study of blood T cell repertoires in COVID-19. Sequenced by immunoSEQ multiplex PCR; TCRdb stores in-frame clones only, minus some. The table lists fewer than 200,000 clones, roughly nine tenths of them singletons, with approximately 21% in the top ten. The specimen was peripheral blood. The receptor source for this set is a man aged 60 to 69 with active or convalescent COVID-19.

The rearrangement uses TRBV11-2 and TRBJ1-3, with D hard to call. Per germline, CDR1 SGHAT and CDR2 FQNNGV. V lost 6 bases, J lost 7 bases, and 19 bases lay in between. There are 15 residues in the CDR3. The CDR3 region has the DNA TGTGCCAGCAGGAACTTTGGAGGCGGCGGGAACACCATATATTTT. Translating gives CASRNFGGGGNTIYF.

This CDR3 reads CASTQVGGSKDSPLHF. DNA of the CDR3: TGTGCCAGTACCCAGGTTGGGGGCTCGAAGGATTCACCCCTCCACTTT. The chain employs TRBV19 and TRBJ1-6; D is possibly TRBD1 (6 bases). CDR3 size: 16 residues. Germline V gene sequence: CDR1 LNHDA, CDR2 SQIVND (reference sequence). Trimming pared 7 bases from V and 8 bases from J, leaving 21 bases between. The full variable domain, rest sourced from reference TRBV19 and TRBJ1-6, is DGGITQSPKYLFRKEGQNVTLSCEQNLNHDAMYWYRQDPGQGLRLIYYSQIVNDFQKGDIAEGYSVSREKKESFPLTVTSAQKNPTAFYLCASTQVGGSKDSPLHFGNGTRLTVT.

The chain carries TRBV7-3 and TRBJ2-3; 11 bases are shared with TRBD2. Germline V gives CDR1 SGHTA, CDR2 FQGTGA. V was clipped by 5 bases and J by 1 base; unmatched bases: 2. This CDR3 spans 15 amino acids. CDR3 coding DNA: TGTGCCAGCAGCCCTAGCGGGGGGCGCACAGATACGCAGTATTTT. Translated, it gives CASSPSGGRTDTQYF.

This chain links TRBV27 with TRBJ1-5; 9 bases agree with TRBD1. Trimming cost V 4 bases and J 2 bases; bases outside gene matches: 12. Germline V gives CDR1 MNHEY, CDR2 SMNVEV (reference sequence). The CDR3 extends over 18 amino acids. The CDR3: CASSSYSGTGLGNQPQHF. CDR3 sequence (DNA): TGTGCCAGCAGTTCCTATTCCGGGACAGGGCTTGGCAATCAGCCCCAGCATTTT.

This rearrangement joins TRBV6-5 to TRBJ2-7, with D maybe TRBD2 (5 bases). Germline CDR1 is MNHEY and CDR2 is SVGAGI. The length of the CDR3 is 12 residues. V was shortened by 6 bases and J by 4 bases, with 10 bases between the two germline ends. Here the CDR3 DNA reads TGTGCCAGCAGCCTCCGGGGATACGAGCAGTACTTC. Protein sequence: CASSLRGYEQYF.

The chain recombines TRBV5-6 with TRBJ1-4; no clear D gene. Trimming removed 0 bases from V and 5 bases from J, with 8 bases in between. There are 14 residues in the CDR3. Germline V gene sequence: CDR1 SGHDT, CDR2 YYEEEE. The CDR3 DNA follows: TGTGCCAGCAGCTTGGGAGGGCCAAATGAAAAACTGTTTTTT. It specifies CASSLGGPNEKLFF.

The chain has TRBV29-1 and TRBJ2-5; the match to TRBD2 covers 9 bases. Germline trimming cut 4 bases from V and 1 base from J; bases unmatched to any gene: 4. The CDR3 runs 14 residues. Germline V CDR1 and CDR2: SQVTM, ANQGSEA. In DNA form, the CDR3 reads TGCAGCGTTGGACCTAGCGGGGCCCAAGAGACCCAGTACTTC. It specifies CSVGPSGAQETQYF. Combining the CDR3 with reference TRBV29-1 and TRBJ2-5 gives the whole variable domain SAVISQKPSRDICQRGTSLTIQCQVDSQVTMMFWYRQQPGQSLTLIATANQGSEATYESGFVIDKFPISRPNLTFSTLTVSNMSPEDSSIYLCSVGPSGAQETQYFGPGTRLLVL.

V usage is TRBV24-1 and J usage is TRBJ1-5; weak D call: TRBD1 (5 bases). Germline-derived CDR1 and CDR2 are KGHDR and SFDVKD. The V and J ends lost 9 bases and 0 bases respectively, with 11 bases between them. The CDR3 extends over 14 amino acids. The CDR3, as DNA: TGTGCCACCCGGGGCGGGAATAGCAATCAGCCCCAGCATTTT. It is translated as CATRGGNSNQPQHF.

This sequence joins TRBV7-9 and TRBJ1-2, with D perhaps TRBD1 (6 bases). V lost 5 bases to trimming and J lost 5 bases, with 12 bases between them. CDR1 and CDR2 from the germline V gene are SEHNR and FQNEAQ (reference sequence). The CDR3 totals 13 residues. The chain's CDR3 is CASSTATGYGYTF. The CDR3, as DNA: TGTGCCAGCAGCACAGCTACAGGGTATGGCTACACCTTC.

With respect to this clone: The identical CDR3 is also encoded by other nucleotide sequences in the sample. V usage is TRBV6-5 and J usage is TRBJ1-2; D perhaps matches TRBD1 (5 bases). CDR3 size: 14 residues. The germline V and J ends were trimmed by 0 bases and 2 bases, with 7 bases remaining between them. Germline V gene lookup returns CDR1 MNHEY and CDR2 SVGAGI. The CDR3 region is CASSYSGGNYGYTF. CDR3 nucleotides: TGTGCCAGCAGTTACTCTGGGGGGAACTATGGCTACACCTTC.

This rearrangement joins TRBV9 to TRBJ2-5, with a possible D match to TRBD2 (6 bases). This CDR3 has 15 amino acids. V shed 0 bases and J shed 2 bases, with 11 bases lying between them. CDR1 is SGDLS, CDR2 YYNGEE, per germline. DNA for the CDR3: TGTGCCAGCAGCGTAGATCCAGGACTACAAGAGACCCAGTACTTC. Its protein is CASSVDPGLQETQYF.

The chain uses TRBV4-1 and TRBJ1-3, with D possibly being TRBD1 (5 bases). Germline CDR1 reads MGHRA; CDR2 reads YSYEKL. This CDR3 has 18 residues. The V end lost 5 bases, the J end lost 3 bases, and 23 bases lay between the germline ends. The CDR3 DNA follows: TGCGCCAGCAGCACAGATCAAAGGGCAGGGAACGGTGGAAACACCATATATTTT. It encodes CASSTDQRAGNGGNTIYF.

Turning to this clone: Other DNA variants within this sample encode the same CDR3. J is TRBJ1-2 and V is TRBV3-1 (or the pseudogene TRBV3-2); TRBD1 agrees at 11 bases. The CDR3 loop spans 15 amino acids. After removal of 4 bases from V and 4 bases from J, the junction contained 5 bases not matched to a gene. Looked up from germline, CDR1 is LGHDT and CDR2 is YNNKEL (reference sequence). CDR3 loop: CASSRGQGGSYGYTF. The CDR3 DNA is TGTGCCAGCAGCCGGGGACAGGGGGGGAGCTATGGCTACACCTTC.

In its sample, this clone was seen once. This chain connects TRBV6-1 to TRBJ2-7; tentative D call: TRBD2 (5 bases). This CDR3 has 16 amino acids. Trimming removed 0 bases from V and 3 bases from J, with 15 bases in between. The V gene's germline CDR1 is MNHNS and CDR2 SASEGT. CDR3 protein: CASSEARGQRFYEQYF. The CDR3 nucleotides read TGTGCCAGCAGTGAAGCGCGTGGGCAGCGGTTCTACGAGCAGTACTTC.

The chain recombines TRBV21-1 with TRBJ1-2; the table calls TRBD1, which could not be checked here. TRBV21-1 corresponds to a pseudogene. This CDR3 is built from 13 residues. CDR3 in amino acids: CASSGGRDYGYTF. The CDR3 nucleotides are TGTGCCAGCAGCGGGGGCAGGGACTATGGCTACACCTTC.

J is TRBJ2-3 and V is TRBV5-5; 10 bases fit TRBD2. The germline gives CDR1 SGHKS, CDR2 YYEKEE (reference sequence). Trimming removed 4 bases from V and 3 bases from J; junction bases left unmatched: 8. This CDR3 has 16 amino acids. In DNA form, the CDR3 reads TGTGCCAGCAGCGAACTTCTAGCGGGGGTTACAGATACGCAGTATTTT. Encoded protein: CASSELLAGVTDTQYF.

The chain's CDR3 is CASSLTVGQPQHF. The CDR3 coding sequence is TGTGCCAGCAGCTTAACGGTCGGTCAGCCCCAGCATTTT. The rearrangement uses TRBV7-9 and TRBJ1-5; D call uncertain. This CDR3 is built from 13 residues. Trimming pared 2 bases from V and 6 bases from J, leaving 8 bases between. Germline CDR1 and CDR2: SEHNR and FQNEAQ (reference sequence).

This clone showed up just a few times. The rearrangement joins TRBV6-1 to TRBJ1-6; TRBD1 is a possible D gene (6 bases). The V gene's germline CDR1 is MNHNS and CDR2 SASEGT. The CDR3 is made up of 17 amino acids. V was cut by 2 bases and J by 2 bases, with 13 bases left in between. The CDR3 DNA reads as TGTGCCAGCAGTGAACGGGGGGGCAACCCCTATAATTCACCCCTCCACTTT. Translation gives CASSERGGNPYNSPLHF.

About this clone: The germline gene is not matched at one end of the junction; a read error may be the cause. The chain links TRBV2 to TRBJ2-5; 10 bases match TRBD2. Germline CDR1 is SNHLY and CDR2 is FYNNEI. The CDR3 is 11 residues long. The CDR3 sequence: CASSTSGDYDF. The CDR3 region has the DNA TGTGCCAGCTCTACTAGCGGGGATTATGACTTC.

The chain combines TRBV2 with TRBJ1-5; D is unresolved. The CDR3 loop spans 13 amino acids. V lost 3 bases to trimming and J lost 5 bases, with 8 bases between them. Germline CDR1 SNHLY, CDR2 FYNNEI. The CDR3: CASSEGRYQPQHF. CDR3 in DNA: TGTGCCAGCAGTGAGGGCAGATATCAGCCCCAGCATTTT.

The V and J genes are TRBV19 and TRBJ1-2; 7 nucleotides agree with TRBD1. The germline CDR1 and CDR2 sequences are LNHDA and SQIVND (reference sequence). Unmatched junction bases numbered 11, after V lost 5 bases and J lost 2 bases. The CDR3 has 16 amino acids. As DNA, the CDR3 is TGTGCCAGTAGTCCAATCAGCGGACAGGCGAACTATGGCTACACCTTC. Translated, it gives CASSPISGQANYGYTF.

The chain carries TRBV12-3 or TRBV12-4 and TRBJ1-2, with 8 bases aligning to TRBD1. V lost 5 bases to trimming and J lost 10 bases; unmatched junction nucleotides: 9. This CDR3 is built from 13 residues. CDR3 in amino acids: CASSTNRGFDYTF. CDR3 coding DNA: TGTGCCAGCAGTACCAACAGGGGGTTTGACTACACCTTC.